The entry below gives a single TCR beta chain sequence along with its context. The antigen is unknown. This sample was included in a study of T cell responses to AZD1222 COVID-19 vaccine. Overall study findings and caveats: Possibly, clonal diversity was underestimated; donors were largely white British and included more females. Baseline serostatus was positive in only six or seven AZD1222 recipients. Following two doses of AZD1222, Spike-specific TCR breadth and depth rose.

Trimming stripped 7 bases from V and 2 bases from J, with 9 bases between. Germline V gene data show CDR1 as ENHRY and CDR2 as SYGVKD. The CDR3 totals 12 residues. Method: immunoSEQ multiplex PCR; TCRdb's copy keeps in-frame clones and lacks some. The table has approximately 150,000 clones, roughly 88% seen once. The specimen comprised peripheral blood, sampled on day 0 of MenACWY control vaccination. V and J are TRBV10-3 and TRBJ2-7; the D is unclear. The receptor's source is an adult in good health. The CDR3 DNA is TGTGCCATCAAATCTGGTACCTACGAGCAGTACTTC. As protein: CAIKSGTYEQYF.